The rows below give T cell receptor beta chains drawn from one sample of a study of spatial heterogeneity in lung cancer. From the 5' RACE reads, TCRdb called clonotypes with MiXCR, one entry per CDR3 protein. The sample consists of over 35,000 distinct CDR3 sequences, roughly a tenth of them appearing once. Source: PBMCs, taken at follow-up. These receptors originate from a female donor with early-stage non-small cell lung cancer. Each CDR3 is given with its conserved first and last residue. A D gene is named only where the DNA matches it firmly. Only some rows state a clone size, as once, few, many or a class for expanded clones.

TRBJ2-1 | 15 | few | TRBV7-3 | TRBD2 | TGTGCCAGCAGCGGTAGCGGGGGGCAATACAATGAGCAGTTCTTC | CASSGSGGQYNEQFF
TRBJ2-7 | 14 | - | TRBV6-2/TRBV6-3 | - | TGTGCCAGCAAACAACAGCCACGCTCCTACGAGCAGTACTTC | CASKQQPRSYEQYF
TRBJ2-7 | 14 | few | TRBV28 | - | TGTGCCAGCAGCCCCCAGGGGATGATCTACGAGCAGTACTTC | CASSPQGMIYEQYF
TRBJ2-2 | 15 | - | TRBV5-1 | - | TGCGCCAGCAGCTTTGGGTCCCCGAACACCGGGGAGCTGTTTTTT | CASSFGSPNTGELFF
TRBJ2-2 | 18 | few | TRBV5-5 | - | TGTGCCAGCAGCTCCCCGGGTTGGGGGACCTCGGGCACCGGGGAGCTGTTTTTT | CASSSPGWGTSGTGELFF
TRBJ1-5 | 14 | - | TRBV7-3 | - | TGTGCCAGCAGCTTGTCCGGATTGAATCAGCCCCAGCATTTT | CASSLSGLNQPQHF
TRBJ1-3 | 15 | few | TRBV4-1 | - | TGCGCCAGCAGCCAAGGCCGTTTCGATCGAAACACCATATATTTT | CASSQGRFDRNTIYF
TRBJ2-3 | 18 | - | TRBV5-1 | - | TGCGCCAGCAGCTCGGGATATGGTTTCCAGGGGCCCACAGATACGCAGTATTTT | CASSSGYGFQGPTDTQYF
TRBJ1-6 | 15 | many | TRBV3-1 | - | TGTGCCAGCAGCCGCGGCGGGGCAGCCAATTCACCCCTCCACTTT | CASSRGGAANSPLHF
TRBJ1-1 | 15 | many | TRBV18 | - | TGTGCCAGCTCATCAAAAACAGGGCTGGGGACTGAAGCTTTCTTT | CASSSKTGLGTEAFF
TRBJ1-5 | 12 | - | TRBV20-1 | - | TGCAGTGCGGCACCGGGGGATCAGCCCCAGCATTTT | CSAAPGDQPQHF
TRBJ2-5 | 12 | many | TRBV7-9 | - | TGTGCCAGCAGCTTGTTTGTGGAGACCCAGTACTTC | CASSLFVETQYF
TRBJ2-3 | 16 | - | TRBV18 | - | TGTGCCAGCTCACCTTTGACTAGACACTCCACAGATACGCAGTATTTT | CASSPLTRHSTDTQYF
TRBJ2-5 | 15 | few | TRBV28 | - | TGTGCCAGCAGTGGGGTTACAGGGGCGGGGGAGACCCAGTACTTC | CASSGVTGAGETQYF
TRBJ1-2 | 16 | few | TRBV6-5 | TRBD1 | TGTGCCAGCAGTTACTTTTCGACAGGGGGTGGCTATGGCTACACCTTC | CASSYFSTGGGYGYTF
TRBJ1-1 | 15 | few | TRBV5-1 | - | TGCGCCAGCAGCTTGGTCCGATCCTTGAACACTGAAGCTTTCTTT | CASSLVRSLNTEAFF
TRBJ2-4 | 15 | - | TRBV6-5 | - | TGTGCCAGCAGTTACCTAAGGGGTCCCAAAAACATTCAGTACTTC | CASSYLRGPKNIQYF
TRBJ1-4 | 14 | many | TRBV12-3/TRBV12-4 | - | TGTGCCAGCAGTTTAGAGGAAGGGAGTGAAAAACTGTTTTTT | CASSLEEGSEKLFF
TRBJ2-1 | 15 | - | TRBV14 | - | TGTGCCAGCAGCCCGGCCCGGGGGGCCGAAGATGAGCAGTTCTTC | CASSPARGAEDEQFF
TRBJ1-4 | 16 | many | TRBV6-5 | - | TGTGCCAGCAGTCCGATTCGGTTTGGAACCGGGGTGGAACTGTTTTTT | CASSPIRFGTGVELFF
TRBJ2-7 | 11 | - | TRBV28 | TRBD2 | TGTGCCAGCAGTCCCCCAGCGGGGATGGACTTC | CASSPPAGMDF
TRBJ2-2 | 17 | - | TRBV7-2 | TRBD1 | TGTGCCAGCAGCTCGTTGCCGGGACAGGGAAAGGCCGGGGAGCTGTTTTTT | CASSSLPGQGKAGELFF
TRBJ1-2 | 15 | - | TRBV12-3/TRBV12-4 | TRBD1 | TGTGCCAGCAGTTTAGCGCTGGGGACAGGAGGAGGCTACACCTTC | CASSLALGTGGGYTF
TRBJ2-3 | 15 | few | TRBV9 | - | TGTGCCAGCAGCGTAGTGGGGGGCCGCACAGATACGCAGTATTTT | CASSVVGGRTDTQYF
TRBJ2-5 | 16 | many | TRBV6-2/TRBV6-3 | - | TGTGCCAGCAGTCGCAATTCCCAGACTAGTGTGAAGACCCAGTACTTC | CASSRNSQTSVKTQYF
TRBJ2-2 | 16 | many | TRBV5-4 | TRBD2 | TGTGCCAGCAGCTTCACAGGCCAGCGGGGGTACGGGGAGCTGTTTTTT | CASSFTGQRGYGELFF
TRBJ2-7 | 14 | medium-sized | TRBV20-1 | - | TGCAGTGCTAGGCCGTTACAAGCAGCCTACGAGCAGTACTTC | CSARPLQAAYEQYF
TRBJ1-1 | 17 | - | TRBV4-1 | - | TGCGCCAGCAGCCAAGGGCTAAGGGCGCATATGGGCACTGAAGCTTTCTTT | CASSQGLRAHMGTEAFF
TRBJ1-1 | 14 | many | TRBV3-1 | - | TGTGCCAGCAGCCCCCCTGGGTTCAACACTGAAGCTTTCTTT | CASSPPGFNTEAFF
TRBJ2-5 | 11 | many | TRBV10-3 | - | TGTGCCATCAGTGACACGGAGACCCAGTACTTC | CAISDTETQYF
TRBJ2-1 | 13 | few | TRBV20-1 | - | TGCAGTGCTAGAGAGGACGGCTACAATGAGCAGTTCTTC | CSAREDGYNEQFF
TRBJ2-2 | 17 | - | TRBV27 | - | TGTGCCAGCAGTCCCTACCTGGGGGGAAAGGTCACCGGGGAGCTGTTTTTT | CASSPYLGGKVTGELFF
TRBJ2-3 | 13 | many | TRBV7-9 | - | TGTGCCAGCGGTGGGGCAGGCACAGATACGCAGTATTTT | CASGGAGTDTQYF
TRBJ2-1 | 16 | many | TRBV6-5 | - | TGTGCCAGCAGTTATAGGATCGGGAAGGGAGGCAATGAGCAGTTCTTC | CASSYRIGKGGNEQFF
TRBJ2-3 | 16 | many | TRBV3-1 | - | TGTGCCAGCAGCCAAAGTACTAGTCCAAGCACAGATACGCAGTATTTT | CASSQSTSPSTDTQYF
TRBJ1-1 | 14 | many | TRBV18 | - | TGTGCCAGCTCTCGCGATCAGATGAACACTGAAGCTTTCTTT | CASSRDQMNTEAFF
TRBJ2-1 | 15 | many | TRBV2 | - | TGTGCCAGCAGTGGGCCAGGCCTCCCCTACAATGAGCAGTTCTTC | CASSGPGLPYNEQFF
TRBJ2-3 | 13 | many | TRBV29-1 | - | TGCAGCGTTGTGGGGAATCTCGCAGATACGCAGTATTTT | CSVVGNLADTQYF
TRBJ1-2 | 12 | - | TRBV28 | - | TGTGCCAGCAGTGACAATAACTATGGCTACACCTTC | CASSDNNYGYTF
TRBJ1-1 | 19 | many | TRBV3-1 | TRBD1 | TGTGCCAGCAGCCTCCAATCCGGGACAGGGGGCCTACTTAACACTGAAGCTTTCTTT | CASSLQSGTGGLLNTEAFF
TRBJ2-5 | 12 | many | TRBV18 | - | TGTGCCAGCTCACCACTCGGAGAGACCCAGTACTTC | CASSPLGETQYF
TRBJ1-5 | 15 | - | TRBV5-1 | - | TGCGCCAGCAGCTTGCCTAAGCGCGTAAGGCAGCCCCAGCATTTT | CASSLPKRVRQPQHF
TRBJ2-1 | 17 | medium-sized | TRBV7-2 | TRBD2 | TGTGCCAGCAGCTTAGCCCCTAGCGGGGGGGCCTACAATGAGCAGTTCTTC | CASSLAPSGGAYNEQFF
TRBJ2-7 | 13 | many | TRBV28 | - | TGTGCCAGCATCGCGGAAAGGGGGTCTAAGCAGTACTTC | CASIAERGSKQYF
TRBJ2-5 | 14 | many | TRBV11-2 | TRBD1 | TGTGCCAGCAGTCCCCGGACAGGGCAAGAGACCCAGTACTTC | CASSPRTGQETQYF
TRBJ2-2 | 14 | many | TRBV7-3 | - | TGTGCCAGCAGCCCCAGGACCTTATTCGGGGAGCTGTTTTTT | CASSPRTLFGELFF
TRBJ2-2 | 14 | many | TRBV28 | - | TGTGCCAGCAGTTATGGGGCATTAGCCGGGGAGCTGTTTTTT | CASSYGALAGELFF
TRBJ2-7 | 13 | - | TRBV15 | - | TGTGCCACCAGCAGAGATCCGGCGGCTTTTAGGCACTTC | CATSRDPAAFRHF
TRBJ2-3 | 13 | many | TRBV14 | - | TGTGCCAGCAGCCGAACCCCGGGAGATACGCAGTATTTT | CASSRTPGDTQYF
TRBJ2-1 | 11 | many | TRBV28 | - | TGTGCCAGCAGTTATGGGAATGAGCAGTTCTTC | CASSYGNEQFF
TRBJ1-5 | 15 | - | TRBV27 | - | TGTGCCAGCAGTTTATCGTGGGCAGGGTTTAAGCCCCAGCATTTT | CASSLSWAGFKPQHF
TRBJ2-7 | 13 | many | TRBV5-1 | - | TGCGCCAGCAGCTTGGAGGACTCCTACGAGCAGTACTTC | CASSLEDSYEQYF